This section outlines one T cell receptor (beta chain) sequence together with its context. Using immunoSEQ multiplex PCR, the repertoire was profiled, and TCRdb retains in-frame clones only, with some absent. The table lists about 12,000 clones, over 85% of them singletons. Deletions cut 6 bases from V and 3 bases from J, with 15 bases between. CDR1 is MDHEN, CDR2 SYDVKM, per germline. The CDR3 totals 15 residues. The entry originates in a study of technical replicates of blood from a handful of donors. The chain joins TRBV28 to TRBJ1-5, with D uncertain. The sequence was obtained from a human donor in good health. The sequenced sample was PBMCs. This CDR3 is CASRSSQEYNQPQHF. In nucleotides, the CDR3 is TGTGCCAGCAGGTCTAGCCAGGAGTACAATCAGCCCCAGCATTTT. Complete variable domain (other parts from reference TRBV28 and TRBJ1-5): DVKVTQSSRYLVKRTGEKVFLECVQDMDHENMFWYRQDPGLGLRLIYFSYDVKMKEKGDIPEGYSVSREKKERFSLILESASTNQTSMYLCASRSSQEYNQPQHFGDGTRLSIL.